A single sample is the source of the 25 T cell receptor beta chains below, sequenced in a study of early T cells in non-severe SARS-CoV-2 infection. From the 5' RACE reads, TCRdb called clonotypes with MiXCR, one entry per CDR3 protein. The sample comprises about 33,000 distinct CDR3 sequences, about 4.3% of which are singletons, and 6.5% to 8.5% rests with the top ten. Input material: whole blood. These receptors all stem from an adult who was a healthcare worker with PCR-confirmed SARS-CoV-2 infection or an uninfected control (not recorded which).

This clonotype was observed a few times. The chain uses TRBV7-9 and TRBJ2-1; no definite D call. Trimming took 5 bases from V and 6 from J, leaving 11 bases between them. This CDR3 region has 13 residues. The germline V gene encodes CDR1 SEHNR and CDR2 FQNEAQ (reference sequence). The CDR3 here is CASSPEAVNEQFF. CDR3 bases: TGTGCCAGCAGCCCAGAGGCTGTCAATGAGCAGTTCTTC.

The chain is built from TRBV20-1 and TRBJ1-1, with unresolved D. V was trimmed by 3 bases and J by 0 bases, leaving 5 bases between them. The CDR3 is made up of 12 amino acids. Germline V CDR1 and CDR2: DFQATT, SNEGSKA (reference sequence). CDR3 loop: CSASSLNTEAFF. DNA of the CDR3: TGCAGTGCTAGTTCGTTGAACACTGAAGCTTTCTTT.

This clonotype occurred many times. This sequence joins TRBV20-1 and TRBJ2-1; 8 bases line up with TRBD2. The CDR3 length is 17 residues. Per the germline V gene, CDR1 is DFQATT and CDR2 is SNEGSKA (reference sequence). V lost 1 base to trimming and J lost 1 base; unmatched junction nucleotides: 9. In DNA form, the CDR3 reads TGCAGTGCTAGAGGCCGCGGTCGGGGGGGGTCCTACAATGAGCAGTTCTTC. Its translation is CSARGRGRGGSYNEQFF.

This clonotype appeared a few times. The V and J genes are TRBV12-3 or TRBV12-4 and TRBJ1-4, with D unclear. Trimming took 3 bases from V and 10 from J, leaving 9 bases between them. This CDR3 comprises 12 residues. The CDR3: CASSFDSGKLFF. The CDR3 nucleotides are TGTGCCAGCAGTTTCGATTCTGGAAAACTGTTTTTT.

This clonotype was seen at least ten times. The V gene is TRBV12-3 or TRBV12-4, the J gene TRBJ1-4, with TRBD1 as a possible D gene (6 bases). Trimming took off 6 bases at V and 3 bases at J, with 17 bases between the two ends. The CDR3 runs 16 residues. The CDR3 loop is CASSRRNRDPNEKLFF. CDR3 nucleotides: TGTGCCAGCAGCAGGCGTAACAGGGATCCTAATGAAAAACTGTTTTTT.

This clonotype was seen at least ten times. The V and J genes are TRBV7-6 and TRBJ2-5, with no clear D. Between the trimmed V and J ends, which lost 2 bases and 2 bases, there was a span of 6 bases. The CDR3 totals 13 residues. Germline assignment: CDR1 SGHVS and CDR2 FNYEAQ. CDR3 sequence: CASSLTNQETQYF. As DNA, the CDR3 is TGTGCCAGCAGCTTAACCAATCAAGAGACCCAGTACTTC.

The table lists this clonotype with many counts. The genes are TRBV18 and TRBJ1-1, with a tentative D call TRBD1 (5 bases). Trimming cost V 1 base and J 0 bases, with 12 bases left between them. The length of the CDR3 is 16 residues. The germline V gene encodes CDR1 KGHSH and CDR2 LQKENI. This CDR3 reads CASSPLGAGMNTEAFF. CDR3 in DNA: TGTGCCAGCTCACCACTCGGGGCAGGGATGAACACTGAAGCTTTCTTT.

There are a few counts of this clonotype. The V call is TRBV30, the J call TRBJ2-5, with TRBD1 identical over 10 bases. Germline-derived CDR1 and CDR2 are GTSNPN and SVGIG (reference sequence). V lost 1 base to trimming and J lost 5 bases; unmatched junction nucleotides: 4. The CDR3 loop spans 14 amino acids. The CDR3 DNA reads TGTGCCTGGAGTGGACGGACAGGGGGGGAGACCCAGTACTTC. Encoded protein: CAWSGRTGGETQYF.

Only a few counts were recorded for this clonotype. The V gene is TRBV7-6, the J gene TRBJ2-5; no clear D gene. Trimming removed 5 bases at V and 5 bases at J, with 12 bases between. Germline-derived CDR1 and CDR2 are SGHVS and FNYEAQ. This CDR3 contains 13 residues. The DNA of the CDR3 is TGTGCCAGCAGCCCCCAGTTCTCGGAGACCCAGTACTTC. Protein: CASSPQFSETQYF.

In this sample, this clonotype turned up many times. This rearrangement joins TRBV5-4 to TRBJ1-1; TRBD1 agrees at 9 bases. The ends lost 4 bases at V and 3 bases at J; junction bases unmatched: 4. Germline values: CDR1 SGHNT, CDR2 YYREEE (reference sequence). The CDR3 extends over 14 amino acids. CDR3 residues: CASSEGQGDTEAFF. The CDR3 DNA sequence: TGTGCCAGCAGCGAGGGACAGGGTGACACTGAAGCTTTCTTT.

This clonotype was seen more than once but under ten times. The V gene is TRBV7-2, the J gene TRBJ2-3; 9 nucleotides line up with TRBD2. J was trimmed by 5 bases and V by 3 bases; bases with no gene match: 12. From germline, CDR1 is SGHTA and CDR2 FQGNSA. The CDR3 has 17 amino acids. In nucleotides, the CDR3 is TGTGCCAGCAGCTTGAGGCTAGCGGGGACGCGAGTAGATACGCAGTATTTT. Protein sequence: CASSLRLAGTRVDTQYF.

This clonotype was detected many times. The rearrangement uses TRBV7-2 and TRBJ2-1; TRBD2 matches at 10 bases. This CDR3 is built from 17 residues. With 1 base clipped from V and 7 bases from J, the junction kept 10 bases outside the gene matches. Germline V CDR1 and CDR2: SGHTA, FQGNSA. The CDR3 DNA follows: TGTGCCAGCAGCTTAGAGGTAGCGGGGGGCCCGAGGAATGAGCAGTTCTTC. Translated: CASSLEVAGGPRNEQFF. Full variable domain (outside the CDR3, taken from reference TRBV7-2 and TRBJ2-1): GAGVSQSPSNKVTEKGKDVELRCDPISGHTALYWYRQSLGQGLEFLIYFQGNSAPDKSGLPSDRFSAERTGGSVSTLTIQRTQQEDSAVYLCASSLEVAGGPRNEQFFGPGTRLTVL.

In its sample, this clonotype was seen many times. The chain joins TRBV27 to TRBJ1-1, with D possibly being TRBD1 (5 bases). The V end lost 7 bases, the J end lost 1 base, and 16 bases lay between the germline ends. The CDR3 spans 15 residues. Germline assignment: CDR1 MNHEY and CDR2 SMNVEV (reference sequence). For the CDR3, the DNA is TGTGCCAGCATTGGGACGGGGATGAAGAACACTGAAGCTTTCTTT. Translated: CASIGTGMKNTEAFF.

This clonotype was seen repeatedly, ten times or more. The rearrangement joins TRBV13 to TRBJ2-7, with 8 nucleotides matching TRBD1. Trimming removed 4 bases from V and 2 bases from J; junction bases left unmatched: 1. In germline, CDR1 is PRHDT, CDR2 FYEKMQ (reference sequence). This CDR3 spans 13 amino acids. The CDR3 DNA reads as TGTGCCAGCAGCTCGGACAGGGCCTACGAGCAGTACTTC. Its translation: CASSSDRAYEQYF.

This clonotype was counted many times. The chain carries TRBV2 and TRBJ1-2, with TRBD1 identical over 7 bases. The CDR3 is made up of 14 amino acids. The trim removed 6 bases at V and 4 bases at J, leaving 8 bases unmatched. The germline CDR1 and CDR2 sequences are SNHLY and FYNNEI. CDR3 nucleotides: TGTGCCAGCAGCAGGGACAGCAATAGCTATGGCTACACCTTC. The encoded protein is CASSRDSNSYGYTF. The full variable domain, completed using reference TRBV2 and TRBJ1-2, is EPEVTQTPSHQVTQMGQEVILRCVPISNHLYFYWYRQILGQKVEFLVSFYNNEISEKSEIFDDQFSVERPDGSNFTLKIRSTKLEDSAMYFCASSRDSNSYGYTFGSGTRLTVV.

This clonotype was recorded a few times. The CDR3 region has the DNA TGTGCCAGCTCACCGAATTTATACAGTGGCTACACCTTC. As protein: CASSPNLYSGYTF. The chain has TRBV18 and TRBJ1-2; D gene ambiguous. The V end was cut by 3 bases, the J end by 7 bases, with 12 bases between. The CDR3 consists of 13 residues. Germline CDR1 reads KGHSH; CDR2 reads LQKENI.

With regard to this clonotype: Sequence at one end of the junction differs from germline and may be a read error. This chain joins TRBV3-1 and TRBJ1-1, with D maybe TRBD1 (6 bases). CDR1 and CDR2 from the germline V gene are LGHDT and YNNKEL (reference sequence). The CDR3 totals 15 residues. DNA for the CDR3: TGTGCCAGCACCCAAGGGGGGGCTAGGAACACTGAAGCTTTCTTT. As protein: CASTQGGARNTEAFF.

This clonotype has a handful of counts. The chain employs TRBV28 and TRBJ1-4, with 11 bases fitting TRBD1. The CDR3 length is 15 residues. V lost 5 bases to trimming and J lost 13 bases; unmatched junction nucleotides: 12. Germline CDR1 MDHEN, CDR2 SYDVKM. The CDR3 sequence is CASSRPGQGVMALFF. The CDR3 region has the DNA TGTGCCAGCAGTAGACCGGGACAGGGGGTAATGGCACTGTTTTTT.

This clonotype was detected only a few times. The chain combines TRBV10-2 with TRBJ1-2, with D maybe TRBD1 (5 bases). V was cut by 2 bases and J by 2 bases, with 6 bases left in between. Germline V lookup: CDR1 WSHSY, CDR2 SAAADI. This CDR3 contains 13 residues. The CDR3, as DNA: TGCGCCAGCAGTGAGGGGGGAAACTATGGCTACACCTTC. Encoded protein: CASSEGGNYGYTF.

This clonotype was detected only a few times. The chain employs TRBV27 and TRBJ1-6; D uncertain. The germline V and J ends were trimmed by 6 bases and 7 bases, with 7 bases remaining between them. CDR1 is MNHEY and CDR2 is SMNVEV in the germline V gene (reference sequence). CDR3 length: 12 amino acids. The CDR3 region has the DNA TGTGCCAGCAGGACCAGCAATTCACCCCTCCACTTT. It specifies CASRTSNSPLHF.

This clonotype has a count of ten or more. The chain couples TRBV7-2 to TRBJ1-1; no clear D gene. The CDR3 is 13 residues long. V was cut by 0 bases and J by 7 bases, with 9 bases left in between. Germline CDR1 is SGHTA and CDR2 is FQGNSA. CDR3 loop: CASSLAQRDEAFF. The CDR3 region has the DNA TGTGCCAGCAGCTTAGCCCAGAGGGATGAAGCTTTCTTT.

V usage is TRBV3-1 and J usage is TRBJ1-4, with D possibly being TRBD1 (6 bases). Germline CDR1 LGHDT, CDR2 YNNKEL (reference sequence). V was trimmed by 2 bases and J by 1 base, leaving 11 bases between them. The CDR3 totals 16 residues. The chain's CDR3 is CASSQQGKGTNEKLFF. CDR3 in DNA: TGTGCCAGCAGCCAACAGGGGAAAGGAACTAATGAAAAACTGTTTTTT.

This clonotype has a count of ten or more. The chain links TRBV20-1 to TRBJ1-6; no definite D call. The germline gives CDR1 DFQATT, CDR2 SNEGSKA (reference sequence). V shed 2 bases and J shed 0 bases, with 11 bases lying between them. The CDR3 has 16 residues. CDR3 coding DNA: TGCAGTGCTAGAAAAACAAGGAGCTCCTATAATTCACCCCTCCACTTT. Translating it yields CSARKTRSSYNSPLHF.

This clonotype has ten or more counts. The gene calls are TRBV3-1 and TRBJ2-1; D call uncertain. The CDR3 runs to 15 residues. Trimming pared 0 bases from V and 2 bases from J, leaving 8 bases between. Germline CDR1 is LGHDT and CDR2 is YNNKEL (reference sequence). CDR3 DNA sequence: TGTGCCAGCAGCCAAGATTTCCAGCCCTACAATGAGCAGTTCTTC. Its protein product is CASSQDFQPYNEQFF.

This clonotype was observed a few times. This rearrangement joins TRBV6-2 or TRBV6-3 to TRBJ1-5, with TRBD1 matching 8 bases. V lost 6 bases to trimming and J lost 7 bases; unmatched junction nucleotides: 8. The CDR3 spans 14 residues. Germline-derived CDR1 and CDR2 are MNHEY and SVGEGT. CDR3 nucleotide sequence: TGTGCCAGCAGCCCTTCCCACAGGGGGCAGCCCCAGCATTTT. Translation gives CASSPSHRGQPQHF.